A single sample gave rise to the 8 T cell receptor beta chains below, sequenced in a study of tumor-infiltrating lymphocytes in primary liver carcinoma. Unsorted whole blood supplied the blood RNA, and germline DNA was isolated too. Starting from 500 ng of total RNA, TCR beta cDNA was produced with a primer in the constant region. Slightly modified ARM-PCR with three nested multiplex PCR rounds yielded TCR beta libraries. TRBV1-TRBV30 forward primers paired with a C-beta reverse primer drove the first two PCR rounds, approximately 11 cycles each. One entry per CDR3 protein results from TCRdb running MiXCR on the multiplex PCR reads. The sample has around 330,000 distinct CDR3 sequences; approximately 60% are singletons. The specimen sequenced was peripheral blood. Receptors originate from a man aged 40-49 years with primary liver carcinoma and hepatitis B virus infection.

The chain couples TRBV24-1 to TRBJ2-2; D is possibly TRBD1 (5 bases). Germline CDR1 reads KGHDR; CDR2 reads SFDVKD. With 8 bases removed from V and 4 bases from J, the gap between germline ends came to 19 bases. The CDR3 is 16 residues long. The chain's CDR3 is CATTPNHQGSTGELFF. CDR3 in DNA: TGTGCCACCACTCCGAACCACCAGGGCAGCACCGGGGAGCTGTTTTTT.

Note on this clonotype: Given a much more abundant clone one base away, this may be a read error. The chain joins TRBV29-1 to TRBJ1-1, with 7 bases identical to TRBD1. V lost 1 base and J lost 5; bases outside the gene matches: 4. Germline-derived CDR1 and CDR2 are SQVTM and ANQGSEA. The CDR3 spans 13 residues. DNA for the CDR3: TGCAGCGTTGAAGGGGACAGCGGGACTGAAGCTTTCTTT. Translating it yields CSVEGDSGTEAFF.

Concerning this clonotype: A much larger clone differs by one base, so this may be a read error. CDR3 protein: CASSQSHLGANVLTF. The CDR3 coding sequence is TGCGCCAGCAGCCAGAGCCACCTGGGGGCCAACGTCCTGACTTTC. This chain links TRBV4-1 with TRBJ2-6; D remains ambiguous. The CDR3 is made up of 15 amino acids. V was shortened by 3 bases and J by 4 bases, with 10 bases between the two germline ends. Germline V gene data show CDR1 as MGHRA and CDR2 as YSYEKL.

A note on this clonotype: The junction departs from germline at one end; a sequencing error may be responsible. The gene calls are TRBV12-3 or TRBV12-4 and TRBJ2-1; unclear D gene. This CDR3 spans 14 amino acids. CDR3 coding DNA: TGTGCCAGCAGTTCTGCCTTACAGCACAATGAGCAGCTCTTC. It yields the protein CASSSALQHNEQLF.

This clonotype has a count of ten or more. This chain uses TRBV4-1 with TRBJ2-1; D is undetermined. The CDR3 consists of 16 residues. CDR1 is MGHRA, CDR2 YSYEKL, per germline. The ends were cut back, 0 bases at V and 0 bases at J, with 9 bases in the middle. CDR3 amino acids: CASSQDLVSSYNEQFF. The CDR3 nucleotides are TGCGCCAGCAGCCAAGATCTCGTGTCCTCCTACAATGAGCAGTTCTTC.

Turning to this clonotype: At one end the junction does not follow the germline gene, possibly because of a read error. The chain carries TRBV7-9 and TRBJ1-1; D might be TRBD1 (5 bases). The germline V gene has CDR1 SEHNR and CDR2 FQNEAQ (reference sequence). The CDR3 runs to 14 residues. CDR3: CASSLAGGNTDAFF. The CDR3 coding sequence is TGTGCCAGCAGCTTAGCGGGGGGAAACACTGATGCTTTCTTT.

Comments on this clonotype: Given the absence of the conserved phenylalanine or tryptophan at the CDR3 end, a read error is likely. The V gene is TRBV11-1, the J gene TRBJ1-1, with 9 bases identical to TRBD1. After removal of 5 bases from V and 11 bases from J, the junction contained 12 bases not matched to a gene. The CDR3 is 14 residues long. Germline V CDR1 and CDR2: SGHAT, FQDESV (reference sequence). For the CDR3, the DNA is TGTGCCAGCAGCCCTCGCCCCAGGACAGGGGACGCTTTCTCT. This sequence encodes CASSPRPRTGDAFS.

This sequence joins TRBV5-4 and TRBJ2-1, with TRBD2 identical over 12 bases. V gave up 1 base and J gave up 8 bases; unmatched junction bases: 4. The CDR3 has 15 amino acids. The germline V gene encodes CDR1 SGHNT and CDR2 YYREEE (reference sequence). The CDR3 loop reads CASSLQASGRDEQFF. The CDR3 DNA follows: TGTGCCAGCAGCTTGCAGGCTAGCGGGAGGGATGAGCAGTTCTTC.